The clone carrying this T cell receptor (beta chain) was detected ten times or more. At one boundary the junction diverges from the germline segment, which might be a read error. The data derive from a study of CDR3 diversity in severe acne. There are 11 residues in the CDR3. Looked up from germline, CDR1 is SQVTM and CDR2 is ANQGSEA. TCRdb analysed the PCR reads with MiXCR anew, one entry per CDR3 protein. The repertoire holds about 76,000 distinct CDR3 sequences, with about 54% as singletons. The origin of this receptor is a male donor in good health, without acne. The sequencing input was blood. This rearrangement joins TRBV29-1 to TRBJ2-3; 13 bases agree with TRBD2. CDR3 in DNA: TGCAGCGTTGGGACTAGCGGGAGACAAGATTTT. Its protein product is CSVGTSGRQDF.